The entry below gives a single T cell receptor beta chain sequence along with its context. Its antigen is as yet unknown. The method was immunoSEQ multiplex PCR; TCRdb's version includes in-frame clones alone and lacks a portion of them. The table shows roughly 140,000 clones, with 70% to 90% occurring only once. This specimen comes from a study of T cell responses to AZD1222 COVID-19 vaccine. Whole-study context: Second doses that came at about 4 or about 12 weeks were put together. Notes on the study in general: An increase in Spike-specific TCR breadth and depth was observed after two AZD1222 doses. Females outnumbered males among donors, who were mostly white British; clonal diversity was possibly underestimated.

This sample comprised peripheral blood, obtained on day 0 of AZD1222 vaccination. This receptor was taken from an adult in good health.

The DNA of the CDR3 is TGTGCCAGTAGTATAATCGACAGGGTAGGGAGCAATCAGCCCCAGCATTTT. Protein sequence: CASSIIDRVGSNQPQHF. This chain connects TRBV19 to TRBJ1-5; 7 bases line up with TRBD1. The CDR3 extends over 17 amino acids. V was pared by 2 bases and J by 1 base, with 8 bases of the junction left unmatched. The germline V gene encodes CDR1 LNHDA and CDR2 SQIVND (reference sequence). Complete variable domain (other parts from reference TRBV19 and TRBJ1-5): DGGITQSPKYLFRKEGQNVTLSCEQNLNHDAMYWYRQDPGQGLRLIYYSQIVNDFQKGDIAEGYSVSREKKESFPLTVTSAQKNPTAFYLCASSIIDRVGSNQPQHFGDGTRLSIL.